These 18 T cell receptor beta chains originate from one sample sequenced in a study of TET2 disruption in CD19-targeted CAR T cells. Profiled with immunoSEQ multiplex PCR; TCRdb holds only in-frame clones, not every one. The clone table shows 20,000 to 30,000 clones, with the ten largest holding roughly 1.9%. Their cognate antigens are unknown. The treatment: autologous CTL019 cells: CD19 CAR with 4-1BB and CD3 zeta domains. The material was CD8- CAR+ T cells sorted from cultured blood T cells, obtained for CD19 CAR T cell therapy. Sample subset: CD8-negative CAR-positive T cells from the infusion product. These receptors came from an older man with chronic lymphocytic leukemia.

Comments on this clone: The read falls 3 residues short of the CDR3 end, and the missing part is taken from the germline J gene. This rearrangement joins TRBV10-3 to TRBJ2-7, with D unclear. Trimming cost V 4 bases and J 2 bases, with 12 bases left between them. Per the germline V gene, CDR1 is ENHRY and CDR2 is SYGVKD. This CDR3 has 14 amino acids. The CDR3 reads CAISGQEITYEQYF. The sequenced part of the CDR3 DNA is TGTGCCATCAGTGGCCAGGAGATAACCTACGAG.

With respect to this clone: The CDR3 end is not reached by the read, which stops 3 residues before it; the germline J gene fills it in. The rearrangement links TRBV5-1 to TRBJ1-2; D is perhaps TRBD1 (6 bases). This CDR3 contains 17 residues. Germline V gene data show CDR1 as SGHRS and CDR2 as YFSETQ. The DNA read from the CDR3 is TGCGCCAGCAGCTCACTGGGTTCGGGGGGGCAGAGGGATACC. This gives the protein CASSSLGSGGQRDT. The full CDR3 is CASSSLGSGGQRDTYTF.

To note about this clone: The read is 3 residues too short to cover the CDR3 end, so that end is filled in from the germline J gene. This chain uses TRBV14 with TRBJ1-6; the match to TRBD1 covers 9 bases. Germline V gives CDR1 SGHDN, CDR2 FVKESK. The V segment lost 2 bases and the J segment 3 bases; nucleotides outside the gene matches: 11. This CDR3 has 19 residues. The CDR3 bases that were read are TGTGCCAGCAGCCAACACCGGATCGGGACAGGGCTCTATAATTCACCC. Its protein is CASSQHRIGTGLYNSP. The full CDR3 is CASSQHRIGTGLYNSPLHF.

Notes on this clone: The read is 3 residues too short to cover the CDR3 end, so that end is filled in from the germline J gene. The chain links TRBV19 to TRBJ2-4, with TRBD1 matching 9 bases. The germline V gene encodes CDR1 LNHDA and CDR2 SQIVND (reference sequence). The CDR3 is 17 residues long. The CDR3 loop is CASRLESGTGINYGQYF. The CDR3 DNA, read in part, is TGTGCCAGTAGACTAGAATCCGGGACAGGGATTAACTATGGT.

Details on this clone: The read terminates 3 residues before the CDR3 end, so the remaining end is supplied by the germline J gene. The rearrangement uses TRBV7-8 and TRBJ2-5; a possible D gene is TRBD1 (6 bases). V lost 5 bases and J lost 5, with 18 bases in between. Germline CDR1 reads SGHVS; CDR2 reads FQNEAQ. This CDR3 region has 15 residues. The DNA read from the CDR3 is TGTGCCAGCAGCACACAGACAGGCCCCAGGGAGACC. Encoded protein: CASSTQTGPRET. The entire CDR3 reads CASSTQTGPRETQYF.

Comments on this clone: The read ends 3 residues before the CDR3 terminus; that terminus is restored from the germline J gene. The V and J genes are TRBV7-9 and TRBJ2-7; tentative D call: TRBD1 (5 bases). This CDR3 has 14 amino acids. Per the germline V gene, CDR1 is SEHNR and CDR2 is FQNEAQ (reference sequence). V lost 2 bases, J lost 3 bases, and 11 bases lay in between. CDR3 DNA (partial): TGTGCCAGCAGCTTACAGGGCGCCAACTACGAG. Translated: CASSLQGANYE. The whole CDR3 reads CASSLQGANYEQYF.

A word on this clone: A read error may account for a junction end that differs from germline. The CDR3 is cut off 3 residues early in the read; its end comes from the germline J gene. This sample includes further DNA sequences coding for the same CDR3. J is TRBJ1-3 and V is TRBV29-1, with D maybe TRBD1 (6 bases). CDR1 is SQVTM, CDR2 ANQGSEA, per germline. CDR3 length: 14 residues. CDR3 amino acids: CSARTQEQGNTIYF. The CDR3 DNA, read in part, is TGCAGCGCTCGGACTCAAGAGCAGGGGAACACT.

Comments on this clone: The CDR3 end is not reached by the read, which stops 3 residues before it; the germline J gene fills it in. The chain recombines TRBV10-3 with TRBJ2-1; 9 positions agree with TRBD2. Germline CDR1 is ENHRY and CDR2 is SYGVKD. This CDR3 is built from 15 residues. Germline trimming cut 4 bases from V and 7 bases from J; bases unmatched to any gene: 8. Incomplete CDR3 DNA: TGTGCCATCAGTGCGTCGGGACTAGCTAGTAATGAG. Protein sequence: CAISASGLASNE. The full CDR3 protein is CAISASGLASNEQFF.

Details on this clone: Read sequence stops 3 residues before the CDR3 end, and the germline J gene provides the missing end. The chain has TRBV19 and TRBJ1-2, with D uncertain. The CDR3 totals 12 residues. Germline V gene lookup returns CDR1 LNHDA and CDR2 SQIVND (reference sequence). The chain's CDR3 is CASSVSPLGYTF. The part of the CDR3 DNA that was read is TGTGCCAGTAGTGTTTCCCCACTAGGC.

With regard to this clone: From the germline J gene comes the end of the CDR3, since the read stops 3 residues before it. This chain joins TRBV2 and TRBJ2-1, with 12 nucleotides matching TRBD2. The trim removed 2 bases at V and 5 bases at J, leaving 7 bases unmatched. The CDR3 sequence is 17 residues long. Germline V gene data show CDR1 as SNHLY and CDR2 as FYNNEI. The CDR3 reads CASSESLLAGGDNEQFF. CDR3 bases read: TGTGCCAGCAGTGAATCACTCCTAGCGGGGGGGGACAATGAG.

On this clone: The CDR3 end is not reached by the read, which stops 3 residues before it; the germline J gene fills it in. Other nucleotide sequences in the sample specify the same CDR3. The chain joins TRBV5-1 to TRBJ2-7; D is unclear. CDR1 is SGHRS, CDR2 YFSETQ, per germline. Trimming pared 0 bases from V and 1 base from J, leaving 8 bases between. The CDR3 is 14 residues long. This CDR3 is CASSLAPVSYEQYF. The covered CDR3 bases are TGCGCCAGCAGCTTGGCCCCAGTATCCTACGAG.

With respect to this clone: The CDR3 end lies 3 residues beyond the end of the read and is filled in from the germline J gene. The V gene is TRBV28, the J gene TRBJ2-6; TRBD2 agrees at 8 bases. V dropped 3 bases and J dropped 4; count of bases not matched to a gene: 14. From germline, CDR1 is MDHEN and CDR2 SYDVKM. The CDR3 sequence is 19 residues long. This chain's CDR3 is CASSLVRGGPVWGANVLTF. CDR3 bases read: TGTGCCAGCAGTTTGGTTCGGGGGGGTCCAGTCTGGGGGGCCAACGTC.

The CDR3 sequence: CASSLDREGQYF. The sequenced part of the CDR3 DNA is TGTGCCAGCTCCCTCGACAGGGAGGGT. This chain uses TRBV18 with TRBJ2-4; D assignment may be TRBD1 or TRBD2 (7 bases each). The read comes to an end 3 residues before the CDR3 does, leaving the germline J gene to fill in the end. The CDR3 is 12 residues long. CDR1 and CDR2 from the germline V gene are KGHSH and LQKENI. Complete variable domain (other parts from reference TRBV18 and TRBJ2-4): NAGVMQNPRHLVRRRGQEARLRCSPMKGHSHVYWYRQLPEEGLKFMVYLQKENIIDESGMPKERFSAEFPKEGPSILRIQQVVRGDSAAYFCASSLDREGQYFGAGTRLSVL.

Of note for this clone: The CDR3 end falls 3 residues outside the read, so it is completed with the germline J gene. This rearrangement joins TRBV5-1 to TRBJ2-3; D is uncertain. CDR3 length: 14 residues. Trimming left V 0 bases short and J 4 bases short, with 9 bases between. Germline V CDR1 and CDR2: SGHRS, YFSETQ. The covered CDR3 bases are TGCGCCAGCAGCTTGGTGCCGGGTGCAGATACG. It encodes CASSLVPGADT. The full CDR3 protein is CASSLVPGADTQYF.

A note on this clone: The read terminates 3 residues ahead of where the CDR3 ends, so the germline J gene completes it. V gene TRBV7-2 combines with J gene TRBJ2-4, with TRBD1 matching over 8 bases. This CDR3 is 12 amino acids long. Germline V gene data show CDR1 as SGHTA and CDR2 as FQGNSA. CDR3: CASSPGQALQYF. The CDR3 DNA, read in part, is TGTGCCAGCAGCCCGGGACAGGCCCTT.

To note about this clone: The junction does not match germline at one end; this may be a read error. Read coverage stops 3 residues before the CDR3 terminus; the germline J gene supplies the remainder. This chain uses TRBV7-9 with TRBJ1-1; D is uncertain. The CDR3 loop spans 13 amino acids. From germline, CDR1 is SEHNR and CDR2 FQNEAQ (reference sequence). CDR3 bases read: TGTTCCAGCAGCTTAGTACCCTCCCCACTA. This translates into CSSSLVPSPL. Given in full, the CDR3 is CSSSLVPSPLAFF.

CDR3 DNA, as far as it was read: TGTGCCAGTCAGTCCTCTGGGGCCAACGTC. The encoded protein is CASQSSGANV. The complete CDR3 reads CASQSSGANVLTF. The rearrangement links TRBV7-3 to TRBJ2-6; D is undetermined. The read terminates 3 residues before the CDR3 end, so the remaining end is supplied by the germline J gene. Germline CDR1 and CDR2: SGHTA and FQGTGA. CDR3 length: 13 amino acids. Trimming removed 9 bases from V and 0 bases from J, with 6 bases in between.

On this clone: One end of the junction fails to match germline, which may point to a read error. Different DNA sequences within this sample yield the same CDR3. CDR3: CSARDRGASGNTIYF. The DNA read from the CDR3 is TGCAGTGCTAGAGATAGGGGAGCCTCTGGAAACACT. The V and J genes are TRBV20-1 and TRBJ1-3; D is perhaps TRBD1 (5 bases). The read terminates 3 residues ahead of where the CDR3 ends, so the germline J gene completes it. Germline values: CDR1 DFQATT, CDR2 SNEGSKA (reference sequence). The CDR3 length is 15 residues.